This T cell receptor beta chain was observed in a study of cytomegalovirus exposure and HLA in healthy donors. The PCR contained 60 Vbeta and 13 Jbeta primers. Here immunoSEQ multiplex PCR was the method, and the copy in TCRdb shows in-frame clones only, minus some. The data contain about 120,000 clones, more than 55% of them singletons. The study, taken as a whole, reports: HLA alleles were associated with 15,000 to 20,000 TCR beta sequences in a later analysis at 0.05 false discovery rate. Within a later analysis, the majority of CMV-associated TCR beta chains appeared HLA-restricted. Productive status was seen about 90% or about 30% of the time for most TCR beta V segments in an earlier analysis.

Donors counted as nominally healthy when sampled, yet unrecorded immune exposures were likely. With respect to this clone: Its cognate antigen is unknown.

The germline V and J ends were trimmed by 6 bases and 4 bases, with 12 bases remaining between them. This CDR3 region has 13 residues. Germline V gene data show CDR1 as MNHNY and CDR2 as SVGAGI (reference sequence). V is TRBV6-6 and J is TRBJ1-1, with D hard to call. The sequenced sample consisted of PBMCs. The source is a man between 18 and 29 years old in good health and CMV-seronegative. CDR3: CASSRDGGTEAFF. In DNA form, the CDR3 reads TGTGCCAGCAGCCGAGACGGAGGCACTGAAGCTTTCTTT.